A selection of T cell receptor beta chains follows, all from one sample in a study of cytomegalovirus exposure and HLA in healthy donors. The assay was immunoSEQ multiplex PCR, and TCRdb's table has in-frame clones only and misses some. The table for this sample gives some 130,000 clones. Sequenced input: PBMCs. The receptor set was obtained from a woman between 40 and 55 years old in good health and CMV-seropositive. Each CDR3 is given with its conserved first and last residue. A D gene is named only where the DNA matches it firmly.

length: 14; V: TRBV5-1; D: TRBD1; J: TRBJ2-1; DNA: TGCGCCAGCAGCTTAATGGGGGACAGCCTAGAGCAGTTCTTC; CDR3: CASSLMGDSLEQFF
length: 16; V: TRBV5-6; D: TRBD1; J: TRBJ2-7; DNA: TGTGCCAGCAGCTTGGAGACAGGGCAAATCACCTACGAGCAGTACTTC; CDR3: CASSLETGQITYEQYF
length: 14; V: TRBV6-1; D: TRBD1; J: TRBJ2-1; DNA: TGTGCCAGCAGGGTACCGGGACAGGGGTATGAGCAGTTCTTC; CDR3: CASRVPGQGYEQFF
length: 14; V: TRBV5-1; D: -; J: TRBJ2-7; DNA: TGCGCCAGCAGCTTGGAGGGGACTTCTGACGAGCAGTACTTC; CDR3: CASSLEGTSDEQYF
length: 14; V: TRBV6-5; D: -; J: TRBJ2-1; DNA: TGTGCCAGCACGGCAGGGTGGACCTACAATGAGCAGTTCTTC; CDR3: CASTAGWTYNEQFF
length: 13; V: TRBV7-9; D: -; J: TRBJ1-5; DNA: TGTGCCAGCACTTCAGGGGCCCATCAGCCCCAGCATTTT; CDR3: CASTSGAHQPQHF
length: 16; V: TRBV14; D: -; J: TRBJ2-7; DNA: TGTGCCAGCAGCCAAGAAGGGGCTACCCTCTCCTACGAGCAGTACTTC; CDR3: CASSQEGATLSYEQYF
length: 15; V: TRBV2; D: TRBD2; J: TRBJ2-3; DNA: TGTGCCAGCAGTAGACTAGCGGGAAGCACAGATACGCAGTATTTT; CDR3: CASSRLAGSTDTQYF
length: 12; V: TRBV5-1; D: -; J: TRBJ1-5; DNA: TGCGCCAGCAGGAAACGGGATCAGCCCCAGCATTTT; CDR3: CASRKRDQPQHF
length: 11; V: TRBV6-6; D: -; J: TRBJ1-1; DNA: TGTGCCTGCATTCTACAGCTTGAAGCTTTCTTT; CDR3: CACILQLEAFF
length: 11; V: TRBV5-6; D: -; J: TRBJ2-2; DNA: TGTGCCAGCAGCTTCATCGGGGAGCTGTTTTTT; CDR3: CASSFIGELFF
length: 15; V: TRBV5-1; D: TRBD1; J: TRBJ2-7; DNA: TGCGCCAGCAGAGAGCAAGGGACAGGGGGATACGAGCAGTACTTC; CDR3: CASREQGTGGYEQYF
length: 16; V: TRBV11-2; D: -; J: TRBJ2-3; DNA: TGTGCCAGCAGCGAAGCGGGTTGGATTAGCACAGATACGCAGTATTTT; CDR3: CASSEAGWISTDTQYF
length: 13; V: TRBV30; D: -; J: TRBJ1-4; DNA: TGTGCCTGGAGTCGGGGGACTAATGAAAAACTGTTTTTT; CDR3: CAWSRGTNEKLFF
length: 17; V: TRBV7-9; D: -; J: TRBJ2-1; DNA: TGTGCCAGCAGCCAAAAAGGACAGTCGTTAACCTACAATGAGCAGTTCTTC; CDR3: CASSQKGQSLTYNEQFF
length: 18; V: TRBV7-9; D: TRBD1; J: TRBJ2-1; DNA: TGCTCTTGCGCGGACTCAAGCTGGGGACAGGGGAAGGGCAATGAGCAGTTCTTC; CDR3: CSCADSSWGQGKGNEQFF
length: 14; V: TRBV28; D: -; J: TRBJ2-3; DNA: TGTGCCAGCAGTCCAGGGGAAGAAACAGATACGCAGTATTTT; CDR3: CASSPGEETDTQYF
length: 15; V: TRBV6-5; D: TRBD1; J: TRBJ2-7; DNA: TGTGCCAGCAGTTACTCGTGGACAGGGGATTACGAGCAGTACTTC; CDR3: CASSYSWTGDYEQYF
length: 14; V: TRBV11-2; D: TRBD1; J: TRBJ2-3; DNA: TGTGCCAGCAGCCGGACAGGCCCCACAGATACGCAGTATTTT; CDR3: CASSRTGPTDTQYF
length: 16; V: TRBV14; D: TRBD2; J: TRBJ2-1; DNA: TGTGCCAGCAGCCAAGATACTAGCGGGAGGTACTATGAGCAGTTCTTC; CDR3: CASSQDTSGRYYEQFF
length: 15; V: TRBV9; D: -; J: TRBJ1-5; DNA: TGTGCCAGCAGCGCCGCGGGGGGGGAGTATCAGCCCCAGCATTTT; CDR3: CASSAAGGEYQPQHF
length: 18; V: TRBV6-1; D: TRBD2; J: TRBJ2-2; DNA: TGTGCCAGCAGTGTAAGAGGACTAGCGGGCGCGAACACCGGGGAGCTGTTTTTT; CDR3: CASSVRGLAGANTGELFF
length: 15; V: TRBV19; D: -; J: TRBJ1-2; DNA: TGTGCCAGTAGTATAGACGGGGGGACTAACTATGGCTACACCTTC; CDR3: CASSIDGGTNYGYTF
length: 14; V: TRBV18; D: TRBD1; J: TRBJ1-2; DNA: TGTGCCAGCTCAATACCGGGACAGTTCTATGGCTACACCTTC; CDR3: CASSIPGQFYGYTF
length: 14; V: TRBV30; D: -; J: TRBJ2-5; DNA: TGTGCCTGGAGTGGGAGGCCCCGGGGAGAGACCCAGTACTTC; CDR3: CAWSGRPRGETQYF
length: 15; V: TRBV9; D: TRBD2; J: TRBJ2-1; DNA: TGTGCCAGCAGCCGCGGACTAGCGAATGCTAATGAGCAGTTCTTC; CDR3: CASSRGLANANEQFF
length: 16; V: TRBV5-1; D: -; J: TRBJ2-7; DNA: TGCGCCAGCAGCTTGGGTTGGGGCGGAAGCTCCTACGAGCAGTACTTC; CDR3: CASSLGWGGSSYEQYF
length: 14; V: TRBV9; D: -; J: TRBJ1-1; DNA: TGTGCCAGCAGCGTAGGTCCGGGGGACACTGAAGCTTTCTTT; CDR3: CASSVGPGDTEAFF
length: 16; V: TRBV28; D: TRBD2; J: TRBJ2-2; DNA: TGTGCCAGCAGTTTAGGGGGACTAGCGGGAGACGGGGAGCTGTTTTTT; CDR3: CASSLGGLAGDGELFF
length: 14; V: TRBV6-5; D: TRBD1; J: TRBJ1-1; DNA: TGTGCCAGCAGAAGACAGGGGTCGAGCACTGAAGCTTTCTTT; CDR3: CASRRQGSSTEAFF
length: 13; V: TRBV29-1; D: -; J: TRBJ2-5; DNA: TGCAGCTGGGCCGGACTGGTACAAGAGACCCAGTACTTC; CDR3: CSWAGLVQETQYF
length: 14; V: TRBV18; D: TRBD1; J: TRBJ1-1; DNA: TGTGCCAGCTCGGTCACAGGGGATAGCACTGAAGCTTTCTTT; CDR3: CASSVTGDSTEAFF
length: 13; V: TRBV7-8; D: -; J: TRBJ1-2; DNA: TGTGCCAGCCGACTCCTTGGGGCAGGAGGCTACACCTTC; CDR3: CASRLLGAGGYTF
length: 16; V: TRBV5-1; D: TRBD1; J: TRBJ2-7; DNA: TGCGCCAGCAGCTCCCGCACAAGGACAGGGTTGAACGAGCAGTACTTC; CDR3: CASSSRTRTGLNEQYF
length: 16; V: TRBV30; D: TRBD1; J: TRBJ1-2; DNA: TGTGCCTGGAGAGACCCAACAGGGGCCGACAACTATGGCTACACCTTC; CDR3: CAWRDPTGADNYGYTF
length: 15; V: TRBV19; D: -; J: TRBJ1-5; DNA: TGTGCCAGTAGTCCTACAGGGAGTAGCAATCAGCCCCAGCATTTT; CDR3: CASSPTGSSNQPQHF
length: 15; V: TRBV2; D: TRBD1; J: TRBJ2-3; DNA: TGTGCCAGCAGTGGGGACAGGGTTGACACAGATACGCAGTATTTT; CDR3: CASSGDRVDTDTQYF
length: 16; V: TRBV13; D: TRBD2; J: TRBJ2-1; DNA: TGTGCCAGCAGCTCCGCACTAGCGGGGGCTTCGGATGAGCAGTTCTTC; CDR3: CASSSALAGASDEQFF
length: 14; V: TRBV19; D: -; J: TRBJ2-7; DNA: TGTGCCAGTAGTATAGTTAACGGAGCTTACGAGCAGTACTTC; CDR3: CASSIVNGAYEQYF
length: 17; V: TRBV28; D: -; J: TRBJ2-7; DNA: TGTGCCAGCAGTTATGAACCAGGACACTCGATCTCCTACGAGCAGTACTTC; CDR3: CASSYEPGHSISYEQYF
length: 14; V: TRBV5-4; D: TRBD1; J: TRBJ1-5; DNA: TGTGCCAGCAGCTTGAAGGGGGCGGGAGGCACCCAGCATTTT; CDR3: CASSLKGAGGTQHF
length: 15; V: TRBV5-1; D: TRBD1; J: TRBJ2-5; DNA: TGCGCCAGCAGCCCGAGGGACAGACTGAGTGGGACCCAGTACTTC; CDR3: CASSPRDRLSGTQYF
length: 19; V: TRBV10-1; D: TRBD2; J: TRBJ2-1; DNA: TGCGCCAGCAGTGAGTCCCCCTACGGACTAGCGGGAGGGCCGGTTGAGCAGTTCTTC; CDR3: CASSESPYGLAGGPVEQFF
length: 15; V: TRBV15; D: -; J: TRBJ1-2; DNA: TGTGCCACCAGCAGAGATCGGGCGGGCGGTTATGGCTACACCTTC; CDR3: CATSRDRAGGYGYTF
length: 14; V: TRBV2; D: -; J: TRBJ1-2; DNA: TGTGCCAGCAGTGGGATGTATGGGGGGTATGGCTACACCTTC; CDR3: CASSGMYGGYGYTF
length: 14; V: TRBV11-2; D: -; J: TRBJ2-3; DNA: TGTGCCACTACACCAGGGGCGCGGGCAGATACGCAGTATTTT; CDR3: CATTPGARADTQYF
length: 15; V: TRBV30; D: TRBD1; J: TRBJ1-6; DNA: TGTGCCTGGAGTGTACCGGACAGGACCAATTCACCCCTCCACTTT; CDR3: CAWSVPDRTNSPLHF
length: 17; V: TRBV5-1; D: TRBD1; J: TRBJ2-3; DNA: TGCGCCAGCAGCTTGGGGGACAGGGGGTTAAGGGCAGATACGCAGTATTTT; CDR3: CASSLGDRGLRADTQYF
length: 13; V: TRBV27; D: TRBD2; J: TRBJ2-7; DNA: TGTGCCAGCAGTTTATCCAGCGGGGGGGAGCAGTACTTC; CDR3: CASSLSSGGEQYF
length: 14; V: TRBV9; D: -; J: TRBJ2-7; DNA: TGTGCCAGCAGCCCATTACAGAGCTCCTACGAGCAGTACTTC; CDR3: CASSPLQSSYEQYF